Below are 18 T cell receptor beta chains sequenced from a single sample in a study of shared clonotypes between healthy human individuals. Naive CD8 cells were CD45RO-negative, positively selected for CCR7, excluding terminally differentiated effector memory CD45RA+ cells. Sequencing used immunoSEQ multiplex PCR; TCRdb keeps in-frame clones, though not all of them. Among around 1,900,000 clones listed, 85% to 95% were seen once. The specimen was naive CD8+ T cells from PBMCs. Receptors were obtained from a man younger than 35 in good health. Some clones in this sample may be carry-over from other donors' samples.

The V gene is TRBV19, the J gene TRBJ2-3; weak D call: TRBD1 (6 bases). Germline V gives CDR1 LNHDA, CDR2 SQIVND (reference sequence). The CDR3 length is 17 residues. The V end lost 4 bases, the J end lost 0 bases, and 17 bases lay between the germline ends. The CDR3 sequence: CASSNLRQESSTDTQYF. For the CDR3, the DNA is TGTGCCAGTAGTAACCTCCGACAGGAATCTAGCACAGATACGCAGTATTTT.

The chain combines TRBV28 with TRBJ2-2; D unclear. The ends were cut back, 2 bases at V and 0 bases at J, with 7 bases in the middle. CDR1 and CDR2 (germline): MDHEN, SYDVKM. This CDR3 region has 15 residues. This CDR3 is CASSLRYSNTGELFF. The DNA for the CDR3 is TGTGCCAGCAGTTTAAGGTATTCGAACACCGGGGAGCTGTTTTTT.

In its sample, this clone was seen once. Written as DNA, the CDR3 is TGCGCCACCCCCTGGGCGGAAGACTCCTACAATGAGCAGTTCTTC. It encodes CATPWAEDSYNEQFF. The chain employs TRBV10-2 and TRBJ2-1; D call uncertain. The CDR3 is 15 residues long. Trimming cost V 10 bases and J 0 bases, with 16 bases left between them. Germline lookup yields CDR1 WSHSY and CDR2 SAAADI.

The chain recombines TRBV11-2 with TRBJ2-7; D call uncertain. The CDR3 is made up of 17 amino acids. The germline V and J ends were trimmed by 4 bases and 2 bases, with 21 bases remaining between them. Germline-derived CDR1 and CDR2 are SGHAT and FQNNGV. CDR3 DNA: TGTGCCAGCAGCTCTCCCCATAGCAGGTTTAAACCCTACGAGCAGTACTTC. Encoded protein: CASSSPHSRFKPYEQYF.

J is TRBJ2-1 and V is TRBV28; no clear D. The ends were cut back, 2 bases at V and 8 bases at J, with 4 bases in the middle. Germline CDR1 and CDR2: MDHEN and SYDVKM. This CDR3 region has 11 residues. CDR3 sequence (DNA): TGTGCCAGCAGTTTAGCATATGAGCAGTTCTTC. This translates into CASSLAYEQFF.

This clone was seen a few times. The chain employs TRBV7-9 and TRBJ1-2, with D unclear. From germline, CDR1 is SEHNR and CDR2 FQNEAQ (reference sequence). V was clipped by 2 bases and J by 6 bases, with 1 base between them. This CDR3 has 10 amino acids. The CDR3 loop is CASSLHGYTF. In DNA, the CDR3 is TGTGCCAGCAGCTTACATGGCTACACCTTC. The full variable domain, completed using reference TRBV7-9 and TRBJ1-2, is DTGVSQNPRHKITKRGQNVTFRCDPISEHNRLYWYRQTLGQGPEFLTYFQNEAQLEKSRLLSDRFSAERPKGSFSTLEIQRTEQGDSAMYLCASSLHGYTFGSGTRLTVV.

The CDR3 nucleotides are TGTGCCAGCAGCAGGAAAGCGGGAGGGGACTACAATGAGCAGTTCTTC. Its translation: CASSRKAGGDYNEQFF. The V and J genes are TRBV11-3 and TRBJ2-1; 10 nucleotides align to TRBD2. CDR3 length: 16 residues. With 5 bases clipped from V and 3 bases from J, the junction kept 7 bases outside the gene matches. Germline CDR1 SGHNT, CDR2 YENEEA.

CDR3 sequence reads: CSGTGGQSEQYF. The CDR3 DNA reads TGCAGCGGGACCGGGGGCCAAAGCGAGCAGTACTTC. This chain uses TRBV29-1 with TRBJ2-7; the D gene could be TRBD1 or TRBD2 (6 bases each). CDR3 length: 12 amino acids. Germline lookup yields CDR1 SQVTM and CDR2 ANQGSEA. The V end lost 7 bases, the J end lost 6 bases, and 16 bases lay between the germline ends.

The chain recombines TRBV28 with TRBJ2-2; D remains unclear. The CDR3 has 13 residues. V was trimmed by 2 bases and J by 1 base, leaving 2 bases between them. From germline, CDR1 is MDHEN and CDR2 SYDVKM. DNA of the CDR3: TGTGCCAGCAGTTTAAAGAACACCGGGGAGCTGTTTTTT. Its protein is CASSLKNTGELFF.

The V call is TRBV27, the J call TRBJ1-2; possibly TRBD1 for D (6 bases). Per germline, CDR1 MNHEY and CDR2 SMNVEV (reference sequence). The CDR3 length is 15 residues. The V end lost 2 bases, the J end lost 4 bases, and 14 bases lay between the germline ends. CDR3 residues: CASSLLTGSGYGYTF. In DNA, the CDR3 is TGTGCCAGCAGTTTACTTACAGGGAGTGGCTATGGCTACACCTTC.

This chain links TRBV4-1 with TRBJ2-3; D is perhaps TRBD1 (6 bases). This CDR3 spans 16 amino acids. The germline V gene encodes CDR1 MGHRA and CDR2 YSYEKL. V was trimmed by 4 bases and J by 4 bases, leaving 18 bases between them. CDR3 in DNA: TGCGCCAGCAGCCTCAAGGGGGACGGAGGCGCAGATACGCAGTATTTT. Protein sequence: CASSLKGDGGADTQYF.

The CDR3: CASSVAKEIANYGYTF. The CDR3 DNA is TGTGCCAGCAGCGTAGCGAAAGAAATAGCTAACTATGGCTACACCTTC. The chain combines TRBV9 with TRBJ1-2; no reliable D call. Per germline, CDR1 SGDLS and CDR2 YYNGEE. Trimming took 0 bases from V and 0 from J, leaving 12 bases between them. The CDR3 spans 16 residues.

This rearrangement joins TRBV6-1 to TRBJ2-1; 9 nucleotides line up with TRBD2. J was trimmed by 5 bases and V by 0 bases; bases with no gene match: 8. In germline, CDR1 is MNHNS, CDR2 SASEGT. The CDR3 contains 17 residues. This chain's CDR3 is CASSEALAGIPNNEQFF. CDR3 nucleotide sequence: TGTGCCAGCAGTGAAGCCCTAGCGGGAATTCCCAACAATGAGCAGTTCTTC.

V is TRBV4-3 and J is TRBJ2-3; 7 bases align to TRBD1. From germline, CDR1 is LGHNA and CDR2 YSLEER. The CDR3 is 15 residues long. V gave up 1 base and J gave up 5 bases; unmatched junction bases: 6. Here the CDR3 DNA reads TGCGCCAGCAGCCAAGTTGTAGGGGGCCTAGATACGCAGTATTTT. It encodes CASSQVVGGLDTQYF.

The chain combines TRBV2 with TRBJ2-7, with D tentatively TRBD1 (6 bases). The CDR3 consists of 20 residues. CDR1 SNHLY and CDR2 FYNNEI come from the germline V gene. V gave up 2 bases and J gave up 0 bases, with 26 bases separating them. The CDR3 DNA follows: TGTGCCAGCAGTGAAAGTACAGGGTTAGAGGGAATGACACCCTCCTACGAGCAGTACTTC. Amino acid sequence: CASSESTGLEGMTPSYEQYF.

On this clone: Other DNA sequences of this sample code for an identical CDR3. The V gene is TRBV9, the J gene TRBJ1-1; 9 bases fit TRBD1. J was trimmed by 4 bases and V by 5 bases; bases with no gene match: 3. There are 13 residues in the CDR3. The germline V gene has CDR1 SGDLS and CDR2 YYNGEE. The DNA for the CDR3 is TGTGCCAGCAGTACAGGGGGCGGCACTGAAGCTTTCTTT. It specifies CASSTGGGTEAFF.

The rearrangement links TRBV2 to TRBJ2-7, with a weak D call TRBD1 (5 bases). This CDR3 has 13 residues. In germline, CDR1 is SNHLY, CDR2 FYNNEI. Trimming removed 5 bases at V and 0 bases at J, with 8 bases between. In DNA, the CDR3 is TGTGCCAGCAGTTACAGGATCTCCTACGAGCAGTACTTC. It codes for CASSYRISYEQYF.

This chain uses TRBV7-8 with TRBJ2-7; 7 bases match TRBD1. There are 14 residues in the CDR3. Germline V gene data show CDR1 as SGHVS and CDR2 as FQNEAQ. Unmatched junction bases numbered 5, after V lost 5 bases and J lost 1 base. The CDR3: CASSEAGGSYEQYF. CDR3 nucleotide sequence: TGTGCCAGCAGCGAGGCAGGGGGTTCCTACGAGCAGTACTTC.